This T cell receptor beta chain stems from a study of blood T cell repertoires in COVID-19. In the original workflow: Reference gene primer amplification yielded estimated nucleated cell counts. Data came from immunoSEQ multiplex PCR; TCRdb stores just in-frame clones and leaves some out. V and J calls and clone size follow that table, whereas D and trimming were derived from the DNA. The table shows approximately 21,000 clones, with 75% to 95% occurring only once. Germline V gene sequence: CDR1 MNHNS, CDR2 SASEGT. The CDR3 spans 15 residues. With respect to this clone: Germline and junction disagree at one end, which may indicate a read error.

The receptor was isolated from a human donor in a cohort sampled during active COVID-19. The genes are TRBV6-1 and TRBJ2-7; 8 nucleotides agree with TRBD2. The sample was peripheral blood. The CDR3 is CARSDGGGRSYEQYF. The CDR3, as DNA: TGTGCCCGCAGTGACGGGGGGGGGAGATCCTACGAGCAGTACTTC.